The table lists the clone carrying this T cell receptor beta chain with a count of one. Germline CDR1 reads LNHDA; CDR2 reads SQIVND (reference sequence). V lost 3 bases to trimming and J lost 6 bases, with 15 bases between them. CDR3 size: 14 residues. The record originates from a study of cytotoxic CD8 clonotypes in ibrutinib-treated CLL. Study-level information: Response samples were taken after a median of roughly 11 months on treatment, range 6 to 36. Across samples, productive templates numbered 200,000 to 300,000 and productive rearrangements reached some 94,000 on average.

Sequencing used immunoSEQ multiplex PCR; TCRdb keeps in-frame clones, though not all of them. Among around 200,000 clones listed, just under 80% were seen once. The origin of this receptor is a human donor with chronic lymphocytic leukemia. The chain recombines TRBV19 with TRBJ2-7; tentatively, D is TRBD1 or TRBD2 (5 bases each). The sequencing used PBMCs, collected after 12 months of ibrutinib treatment. CDR3 region: CASSIGTSTSEQYF. CDR3 nucleotides: TGTGCCAGTAGTATTGGGACCAGCACATCCGAGCAGTACTTC.